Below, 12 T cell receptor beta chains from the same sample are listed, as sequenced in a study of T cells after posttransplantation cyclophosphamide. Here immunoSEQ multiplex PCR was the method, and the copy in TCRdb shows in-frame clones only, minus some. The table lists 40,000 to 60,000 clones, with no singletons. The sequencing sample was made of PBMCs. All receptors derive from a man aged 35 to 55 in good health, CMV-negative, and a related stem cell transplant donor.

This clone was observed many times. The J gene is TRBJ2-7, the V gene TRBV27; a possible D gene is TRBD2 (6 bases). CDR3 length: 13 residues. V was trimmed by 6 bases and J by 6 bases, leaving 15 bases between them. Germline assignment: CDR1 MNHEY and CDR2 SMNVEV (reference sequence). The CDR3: CASRPGRGGEQYF. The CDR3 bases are TGTGCCAGCAGACCGGGCCGGGGAGGCGAGCAGTACTTC.

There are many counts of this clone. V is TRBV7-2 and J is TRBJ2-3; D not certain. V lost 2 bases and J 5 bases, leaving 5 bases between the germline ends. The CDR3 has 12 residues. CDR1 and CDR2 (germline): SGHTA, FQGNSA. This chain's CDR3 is CASSLYVDTQYF. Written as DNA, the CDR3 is TGTGCCAGCAGCTTATATGTAGATACGCAGTATTTT.

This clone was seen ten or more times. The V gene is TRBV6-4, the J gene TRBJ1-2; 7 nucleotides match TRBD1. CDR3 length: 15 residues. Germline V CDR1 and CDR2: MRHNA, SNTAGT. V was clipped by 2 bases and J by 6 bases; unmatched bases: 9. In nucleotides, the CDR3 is TGTGCCAGCAGTGACACGCCACAGGGGATCCATGGCTACACCTTC. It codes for CASSDTPQGIHGYTF.

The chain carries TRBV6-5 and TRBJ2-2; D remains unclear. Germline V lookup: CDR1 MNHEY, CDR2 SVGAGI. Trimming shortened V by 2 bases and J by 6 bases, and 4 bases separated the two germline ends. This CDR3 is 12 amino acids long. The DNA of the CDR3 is TGTGCCAGCAGTTACGTCGCCGGGGAGCTGTTTTTT. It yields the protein CASSYVAGELFF.

The CDR3, as DNA: TGCGCCAGCAGCCAGTGGGACAGACCTTCCTCACCCCTCCACTTT. Residues: CASSQWDRPSSPLHF. The chain uses TRBV4-1 and TRBJ1-6, with 7 bases matching TRBD1. V lost 3 bases, J lost 10 bases, and 9 bases stayed unmatched. This CDR3 has 15 amino acids. Germline-derived CDR1 and CDR2 are MGHRA and YSYEKL.

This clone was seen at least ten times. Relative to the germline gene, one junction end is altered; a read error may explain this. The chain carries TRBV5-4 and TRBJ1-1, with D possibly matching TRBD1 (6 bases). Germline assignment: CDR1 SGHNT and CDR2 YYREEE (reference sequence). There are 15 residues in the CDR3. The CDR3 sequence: CASRLGQGLNTEAFF. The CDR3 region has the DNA TGTGCCAGCCGCTTAGGGCAGGGGCTGAACACTGAAGCTTTCTTT.

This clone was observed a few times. The CDR3 DNA reads TGTGCCAGCAGTAACCCGAGGCGCGAGCAGTACTTC. Its translation is CASSNPRREQYF. V usage is TRBV6-1 and J usage is TRBJ2-7, with D hard to call. V gave up 5 bases and J gave up 6 bases, with 11 bases separating them. CDR1 and CDR2 (germline): MNHNS, SASEGT. CDR3 length equals 12 residues.

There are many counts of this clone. The CDR3 sequence is CASSQLGLAGPSGANVLTF. DNA of the CDR3: TGCGCCAGCAGCCAACTCGGACTAGCGGGGCCCTCTGGGGCCAACGTCCTGACTTTC. This chain links TRBV4-1 with TRBJ2-6; 12 bases are shared with TRBD2. This CDR3 is 19 amino acids long. With 2 bases clipped from V and 0 bases from J, the junction kept 5 bases outside the gene matches. The V gene's germline CDR1 is MGHRA and CDR2 YSYEKL.

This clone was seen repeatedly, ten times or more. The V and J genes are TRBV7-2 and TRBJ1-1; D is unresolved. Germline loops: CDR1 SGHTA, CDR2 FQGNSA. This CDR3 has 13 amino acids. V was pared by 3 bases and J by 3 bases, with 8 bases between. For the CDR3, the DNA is TGTGCCAGCAGCTTCTTCGGGGACACTGAAGCTTTCTTT. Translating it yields CASSFFGDTEAFF. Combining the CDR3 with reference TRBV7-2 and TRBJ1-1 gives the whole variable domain GAGVSQSPSNKVTEKGKDVELRCDPISGHTALYWYRQSLGQGLEFLIYFQGNSAPDKSGLPSDRFSAERTGGSVSTLTIQRTQQEDSAVYLCASSFFGDTEAFFGQGTRLTVV.

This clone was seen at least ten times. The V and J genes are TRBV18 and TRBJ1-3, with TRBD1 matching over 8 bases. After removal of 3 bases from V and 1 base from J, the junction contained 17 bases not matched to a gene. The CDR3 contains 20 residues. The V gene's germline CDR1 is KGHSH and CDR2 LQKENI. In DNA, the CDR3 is TGTGCCAGCTCACCTACCTCAACGGGAACAGGGGGTTTTTCTGGAAACACCATATATTTT. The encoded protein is CASSPTSTGTGGFSGNTIYF.

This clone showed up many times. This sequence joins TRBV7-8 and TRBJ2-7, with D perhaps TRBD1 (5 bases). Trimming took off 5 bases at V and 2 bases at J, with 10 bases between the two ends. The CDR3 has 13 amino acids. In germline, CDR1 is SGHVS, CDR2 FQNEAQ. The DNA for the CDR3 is TGTGCCAGCAGCCTGCAGGGCCCCTACGAGCAGTACTTC. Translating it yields CASSLQGPYEQYF.

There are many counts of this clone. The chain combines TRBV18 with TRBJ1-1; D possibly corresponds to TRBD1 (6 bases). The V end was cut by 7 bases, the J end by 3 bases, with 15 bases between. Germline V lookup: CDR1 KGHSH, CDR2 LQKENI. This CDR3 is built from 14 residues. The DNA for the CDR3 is TGTGCCAGCTTTCCCAGCGCAGGGGACACTGAAGCTTTCTTT. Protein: CASFPSAGDTEAFF.